Sequencing of this T cell receptor beta chain was carried out in a study of CD8 T cells in Susac syndrome. Sequencing of TCR beta was carried out in blood CD8+ and CD4+ T cells. The CDR3 contains 14 residues. Trimming took 5 bases from V and 2 from J, leaving 12 bases between them. This clonotype has a handful of counts. Random hexamers served to reverse transcribe roughly 0.45 to 1 ug RNA. Amplification of TCR beta CDR3 used immunoSEQ multiplex PCR across 54 Vbeta and 13 Jbeta. MiXCR, applied by TCRdb to the immunoSEQ multiplex PCR reads, yields one record per CDR3 protein. The sample consists of about 250,000 distinct CDR3 sequences, 93% of them appearing once.

This receptor was identified in a human donor with multiple sclerosis. The sequenced material came from CD4+ T cells from PBMCs. The rearrangement uses TRBV12-3 or TRBV12-4 and TRBJ1-1; perhaps TRBD1 as D (5 bases). CDR3 residues: CASSQQGLNTEAFF. In DNA form, the CDR3 reads TGTGCCAGCAGTCAGCAGGGATTAAACACTGAAGCTTTCTTT.